These T cell receptor beta chains were read from a single sample in a study of T cell responses to AZD1222 COVID-19 vaccine. Produced via immunoSEQ multiplex PCR; TCRdb's table is partial and in-frame only. The sample yields some 69,000 clones, around four fifths seen once. Sequenced material: peripheral blood, taken 28 days after the second AZD1222 dose. The receptors here all came from an adult who received the AZD1222 COVID-19 vaccine. Both conserved end residues are part of each CDR3. Each record gives: CDR3 length, V gene, CDR3 protein.

length: 14; V: TRBV7-9; CDR3: CASSPSAAHYEQYF
length: 12; V: TRBV5-6; CDR3: CASSLWSADRTF
length: 15; V: TRBV19; CDR3: CASSILSGIQETQYF
length: 14; V: TRBV11-2; CDR3: CASSLQGQYNEQFF
length: 14; V: TRBV7-6; CDR3: CASSQADNAYEQYF
length: 14; V: TRBV5-1; CDR3: CASSLTGGKTEAFF
length: 16; V: TRBV6-4; CDR3: CASSVLAGGGKGEQFF
length: 18; V: TRBV5-1; CDR3: CASSLFSGQYFGTEKLFF
length: 14; V: TRBV6-5; CDR3: CASRPPGQGYEQYF
length: 14; V: TRBV19; CDR3: CASSIPGTGLEQYF
length: 16; V: TRBV7-9; CDR3: CASSLSQDTNTGELFF
length: 19; V: TRBV14; CDR3: CASSQEVGPTNFGDYEQYF
length: 16; V: TRBV28; CDR3: CASSSPGTGNYYGYTF
length: 16; V: TRBV3-1/TRBV3-2; CDR3: CASAPLQGKGPYEQYF
length: 14; V: TRBV6-5; CDR3: CASRAGTANTEAFF
length: 14; V: TRBV6-5; CDR3: CASSYSSHRVKAFF